The rows below give T cell receptor beta chains drawn from one sample of a study of blood T cells in healthy people across ages. TCRdb reanalysed the 5' RACE reads using MiXCR and keeps one entry per CDR3 protein. The data contain some 900,000 distinct CDR3 sequences, 48% of them singletons. The sequencing input was blood. These receptors originate from a man aged 30 to 45 in good health. The CDR3 runs from the conserved cysteine through the conserved F or W. Each record gives: J gene, clone size, D gene, V gene, CDR3 protein, CDR3 DNA. The D gene is left open where the match is weak. Expanded clones are given a class, and other clones once, few, many or no size at all.

>TRBJ1-4|NA|NA|TRBV7-2
CASSLGTATEKLFF
TGTGCCAGCAGCTTAGGGACCGCTACTGAAAAACTGTTTTTT
>TRBJ1-6|NA|TRBD1|TRBV4-3
CASSQFDRDLNSPLHF
TGCGCCAGCAGCCAATTTGACAGGGACCTTAATTCACCCCTCCACTTT
>TRBJ1-1|NA|NA|TRBV6-5
CASSSATEAFF
TGTGCCAGCAGTAGTGCCACTGAAGCTTTCTTT
>TRBJ2-5|NA|NA|TRBV9
CASSVAPPGRGTSQETQYF
TGTGCCAGCAGCGTAGCCCCACCGGGACGGGGAACTTCCCAAGAGACCCAGTACTTC
>TRBJ2-3|NA|NA|TRBV10-3
CALRTASSDTQYF
TGTGCCCTAAGGACAGCGTCGTCTGATACGCAGTATTTT
>TRBJ2-1|NA|TRBD2|TRBV29-1
CSVEDRGGYNEQFF
TGCAGCGTTGAAGACCGGGGGGGGTACAATGAGCAGTTCTTC
>TRBJ1-2|NA|NA|TRBV7-2
CASSLAGGAPNYGYTF
TGTGCCAGCAGCTTAGCCGGGGGAGCCCCAAACTATGGCTACACCTTC
>TRBJ1-2|NA|TRBD1|TRBV7-6
CASSFGQGNGYTF
TGTGCCAGCAGCTTTGGACAGGGAAATGGCTACACCTTC
>TRBJ1-2|NA|NA|TRBV7-2
CASQGVNYGYTF
TGTGCCAGCCAAGGGGTTAACTATGGCTACACCTTC
>TRBJ2-7|few|NA|TRBV12-3/TRBV12-4
CASSFDGTYEQYF
TGTGCCAGCAGTTTCGACGGAACCTACGAGCAGTACTTC
>TRBJ1-2|NA|NA|TRBV6-5
CASSPGTVGYTF
TGTGCCAGCAGCCCCGGGACGGTTGGCTACACCTTC
>TRBJ1-5|once|NA|TRBV20-1
CSALWAPHRPQHF
TGCAGTGCTTTGTGGGCGCCGCATCGGCCCCAGCATTTT
>TRBJ2-7|NA|NA|TRBV5-1
CASSFKSIRDEQYF
TGCGCCAGCAGCTTTAAAAGTATCCGTGACGAGCAGTACTTC
>TRBJ2-1|NA|TRBD2|TRBV27
CASSDGLAGVSYNEQFF
TGTGCCAGCAGCGATGGACTAGCGGGAGTCTCCTACAATGAGCAGTTCTTC
>TRBJ2-7|NA|NA|TRBV7-2
CASSLGAGWMVYEQYF
TGTGCCAGCAGCTTAGGTGCAGGGTGGATGGTCTACGAGCAGTACTTC
>TRBJ1-1|NA|TRBD1|TRBV20-1
CSASGQGRSEAFF
TGCAGTGCTAGCGGACAGGGAAGGAGTGAAGCTTTCTTT
>TRBJ1-1|NA|NA|TRBV6-2/TRBV6-3
CAHTGGVHTEAFF
TGTGCTCATACAGGCGGGGTGCACACTGAAGCTTTCTTT
>TRBJ2-5|NA|TRBD2|TRBV7-8
CASSLAPAGGQWRKYF
TGTGCCAGCAGCTTAGCGCCAGCGGGGGGACAATGGCGAAAGTACTTC
>TRBJ2-5|NA|NA|TRBV12-3/TRBV12-4
CASSSATEETQYF
TGCGCCAGCAGCTCCGCTACAGAAGAGACCCAGTACTTC
>TRBJ2-4|NA|TRBD1|TRBV12-3/TRBV12-4
CASSFSSGTGARNIQYF
TGTGCCAGCAGTTTTAGCTCCGGGACAGGGGCCCGAAACATTCAGTACTTC
>TRBJ2-5|NA|TRBD2|TRBV11-2
CASSSGTSGRLETQYF
TGTGCCAGCAGCTCCGGGACTAGCGGGAGGTTGGAGACCCAGTACTTC
>TRBJ2-1|NA|NA|TRBV29-1
CSVVRRSRDVYNEQFF
TGCAGCGTTGTGAGACGCAGCCGTGATGTCTACAATGAGCAGTTCTTC
>TRBJ1-5|once|TRBD1|TRBV28
CASSTRTGRAQPQHF
TGTGCCAGCAGTACACGGACAGGGAGGGCTCAGCCCCAGCATTTT